A single T cell receptor (beta chain) is shown here with its context. Trimming took 0 bases from V and 8 from J, leaving 7 bases between them. The length of the CDR3 is 12 residues. CDR1 is MNHNY and CDR2 is SVGAGI in the germline V gene (reference sequence). This sample stems from a study of radiotherapy plus CTLA-4 blockade in lung cancer. Produced via immunoSEQ multiplex PCR; TCRdb's table is partial and in-frame only. The table lists roughly 59,000 clones, 65% to 80% of them singletons. The chain links TRBV6-6 to TRBJ1-2; the D is unclear. This clonotype was obtained from a human donor with non-small cell lung cancer whose response to radiotherapy plus ipilimumab could not be evaluated. The sample was peripheral blood, taken from a patient treated with radiotherapy plus ipilimumab. CDR3 loop: CASSYSGGGYTF. As DNA, the CDR3 is TGTGCCAGCAGTTACTCGGGAGGGGGCTACACCTTC.